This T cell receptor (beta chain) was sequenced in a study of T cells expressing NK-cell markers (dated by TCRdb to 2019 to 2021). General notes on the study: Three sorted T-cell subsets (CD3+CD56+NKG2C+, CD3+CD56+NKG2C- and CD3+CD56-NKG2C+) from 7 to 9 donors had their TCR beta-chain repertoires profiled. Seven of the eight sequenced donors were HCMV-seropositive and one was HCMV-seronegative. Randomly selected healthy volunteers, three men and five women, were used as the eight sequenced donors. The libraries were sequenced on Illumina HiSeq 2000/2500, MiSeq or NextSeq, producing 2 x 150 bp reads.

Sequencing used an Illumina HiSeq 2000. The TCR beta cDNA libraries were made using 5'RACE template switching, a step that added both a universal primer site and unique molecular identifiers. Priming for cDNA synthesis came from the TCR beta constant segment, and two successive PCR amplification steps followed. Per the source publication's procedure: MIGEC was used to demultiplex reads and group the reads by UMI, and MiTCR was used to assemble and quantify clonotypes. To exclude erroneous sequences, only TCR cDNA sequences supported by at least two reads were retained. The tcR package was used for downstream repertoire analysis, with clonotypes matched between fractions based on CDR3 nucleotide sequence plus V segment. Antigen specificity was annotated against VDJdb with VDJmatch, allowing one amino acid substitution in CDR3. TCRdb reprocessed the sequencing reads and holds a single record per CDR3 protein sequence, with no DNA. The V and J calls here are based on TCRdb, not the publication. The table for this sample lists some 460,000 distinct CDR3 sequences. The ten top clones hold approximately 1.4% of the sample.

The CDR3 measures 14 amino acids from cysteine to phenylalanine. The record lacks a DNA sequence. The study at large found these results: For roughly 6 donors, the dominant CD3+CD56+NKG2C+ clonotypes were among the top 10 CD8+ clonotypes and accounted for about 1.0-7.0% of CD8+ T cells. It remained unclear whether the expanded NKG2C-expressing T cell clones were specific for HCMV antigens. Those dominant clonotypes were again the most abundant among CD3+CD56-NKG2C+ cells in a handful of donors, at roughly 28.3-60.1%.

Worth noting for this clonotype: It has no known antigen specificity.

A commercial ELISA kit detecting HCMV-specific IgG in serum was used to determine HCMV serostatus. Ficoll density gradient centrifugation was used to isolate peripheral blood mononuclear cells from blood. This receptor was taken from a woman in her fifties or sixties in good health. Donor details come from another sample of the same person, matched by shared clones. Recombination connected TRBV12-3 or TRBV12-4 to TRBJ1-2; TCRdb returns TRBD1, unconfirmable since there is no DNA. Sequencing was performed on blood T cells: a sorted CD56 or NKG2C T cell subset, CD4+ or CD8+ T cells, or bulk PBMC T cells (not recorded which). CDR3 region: CASSPTGGNYGYTF.